This TCR beta chain stems from a study of shared clonotypes between healthy human individuals. About the study: Each donor's CD8 memory used one plate, CD8 naive two, each CD4 subset three. Overall study findings and caveats: Non-shared clonotypes were found to have lower generation probabilities than the clonotypes that were shared by all four of the sorted-subset donors.

A remark on this clone: Its antigen remains unknown.

Profiled with immunoSEQ multiplex PCR; TCRdb holds only in-frame clones, not every one. The repertoire includes about 2,200,000 clones, 93% of them detected once, and over 1.5% sits in the top ten. V was clipped by 4 bases and J by 5 bases, with 22 bases between them. Germline V gene lookup returns CDR1 SGHNT and CDR2 YENEEA. This CDR3 is 17 amino acids long. CD45RO-negative cells were positively selected for CCR7, leaving out terminally differentiated effector memory CD45RA+ cells. All donors were Caucasian adults living in Nashville, Tennessee. Sequenced input: naive CD8+ T cells from PBMCs. The origin of this receptor is a man between 18 and 29 years old in good health. Some clones in this sample may be carry-over from other donors' samples. The chain carries TRBV11-3 and TRBJ2-3; D may be TRBD2 (6 bases). The CDR3 loop reads CASSSSLEEGPGDTQYF. The CDR3 region has the DNA TGTGCCAGCAGCTCCTCTCTTGAGGAGGGCCCGGGAGATACGCAGTATTTT.